Below are 10 T cell receptor beta chains sequenced from a single sample in a study of T cell changes during pregnancy in multiple sclerosis. The method was immunoSEQ multiplex PCR; TCRdb's version includes in-frame clones alone and lacks a portion of them. Of around 48,000 clones in the sample, roughly 92% were seen once. Source: CD4+ T cells from peripheral blood mononuclear cells, taken in the second trimester of pregnancy. All receptors come from a female donor in good health, enrolled as a control in a pregnancy study.

This chain joins TRBV25-1 and TRBJ1-2; 12 bases fit TRBD1. V was clipped by 2 bases and J by 8 bases; unmatched bases: 9. CDR3 length equals 16 residues. Germline CDR1 reads MGHDK; CDR2 reads SYGVNS. The CDR3 coding sequence is TGTGCCAGCAGTGAAGGGGACAGGGGGCGGGTCAGGGGCTACACCTTC. The encoded protein is CASSEGDRGRVRGYTF.

The chain uses TRBV6-1 and TRBJ1-1; D is uncertain. The CDR3 length is 14 residues. The V and J ends lost 4 bases and 5 bases respectively, with 14 bases between them. The V gene's germline CDR1 is MNHNS and CDR2 SASEGT. The CDR3 region has the DNA TGTGCCAGCAGTGGTTCGGGTGTACGGACTGAAGCTTTCTTT. Encoded protein: CASSGSGVRTEAFF.

The V gene is TRBV5-6, the J gene TRBJ1-1; weak D call: TRBD1 (6 bases). The V gene lost 4 bases and the J gene lost 11 bases, with 21 bases spanning the gap. The CDR3 length is 14 residues. Germline V CDR1 and CDR2: SGHDT, YYEEEE. CDR3: CASSRSGTPRGAFF. The CDR3 DNA sequence: TGTGCCAGCAGCCGCTCCGGGACACCAAGGGGGGCTTTCTTT.

This clone appeared once. V and J are TRBV19 and TRBJ2-5; 12 bases are shared with TRBD2. This CDR3 spans 15 amino acids. Trimming cost V 7 bases and J 3 bases; bases outside gene matches: 6. The germline gives CDR1 LNHDA, CDR2 SQIVND (reference sequence). DNA of the CDR3: TGTGCCAGTAACGGACTAGCGGGATCCGAAGAGACCCAGTACTTC. This codes for CASNGLAGSEETQYF.

V usage is TRBV7-2 and J usage is TRBJ1-1; the match to TRBD1 covers 8 bases. The CDR3 has 14 amino acids. J was trimmed by 3 bases and V by 4 bases; bases with no gene match: 4. The germline V gene has CDR1 SGHTA and CDR2 FQGNSA. This CDR3 is CASSSQGGDTEAFF. CDR3 nucleotides: TGTGCCAGCAGCTCACAGGGGGGGGACACTGAAGCTTTCTTT.

J is TRBJ1-5 and V is TRBV10-1, with D possibly matching TRBD1 (5 bases). This CDR3 is 14 amino acids long. The ends were cut back, 10 bases at V and 0 bases at J, with 13 bases in the middle. Germline CDR1 and CDR2: WNHNN and SYGVQD (reference sequence). Here the CDR3 reads CANSTGVSNQPQHF. CDR3 sequence (DNA): TGCGCCAACTCTACGGGGGTTAGCAATCAGCCCCAGCATTTT.

The chain's CDR3 is CASSISGIPYEQYF. The CDR3 DNA reads TGTGCCAGTAGTATTAGCGGGATCCCCTACGAGCAGTACTTC. The V and J genes are TRBV19 and TRBJ2-7; 8 bases match TRBD2. V was clipped by 3 bases and J by 2 bases; unmatched bases: 3. The germline V gene encodes CDR1 LNHDA and CDR2 SQIVND (reference sequence). This CDR3 contains 14 residues.

This clone came up once. The chain uses TRBV10-2 and TRBJ2-7; 7 bases match TRBD2. There are 13 residues in the CDR3. From germline, CDR1 is WSHSY and CDR2 SAAADI. With 9 bases clipped from V and 0 bases from J, the junction kept 5 bases outside the gene matches. In nucleotides, the CDR3 is TGCGCCAGTACTCTAGCGGCCTCCTACGAGCAGTACTTC. Protein product: CASTLAASYEQYF.

This sequence joins TRBV6-5 and TRBJ2-2; 7 bases map to TRBD1. Looked up from germline, CDR1 is MNHEY and CDR2 is SVGAGI. This CDR3 has 13 amino acids. The junction had 4 bases not matched to a gene; V was cut back by 8 bases and J by 4 bases. CDR3 sequence (DNA): TGTGCCAGCCGGGACAGAAGCACCGGGGAGCTGTTTTTT. It specifies CASRDRSTGELFF.

The chain employs TRBV7-9 and TRBJ2-1, with 8 bases matching TRBD2. This CDR3 region has 16 residues. Looked up from germline, CDR1 is SEHNR and CDR2 is FQNEAQ (reference sequence). The V segment lost 1 base and the J segment 1 base; nucleotides outside the gene matches: 3. As DNA, the CDR3 is TGTGCCAGCAGCTTAGGGGGCGGGAGGTCCTACAATGAGCAGTTCTTC. Protein: CASSLGGGRSYNEQFF.